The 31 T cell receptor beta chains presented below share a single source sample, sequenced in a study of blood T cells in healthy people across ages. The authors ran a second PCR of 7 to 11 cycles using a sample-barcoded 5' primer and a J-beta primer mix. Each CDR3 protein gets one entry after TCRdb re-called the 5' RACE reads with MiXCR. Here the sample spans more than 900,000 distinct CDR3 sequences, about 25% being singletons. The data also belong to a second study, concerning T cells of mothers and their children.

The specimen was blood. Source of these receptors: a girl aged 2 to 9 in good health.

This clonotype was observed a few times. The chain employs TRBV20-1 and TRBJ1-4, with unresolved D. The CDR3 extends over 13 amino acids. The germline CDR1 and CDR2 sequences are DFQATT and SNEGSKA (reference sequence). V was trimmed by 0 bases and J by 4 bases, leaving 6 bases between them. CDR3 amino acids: CSARDFLNEKLFF. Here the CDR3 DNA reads TGCAGTGCTAGAGATTTCCTTAATGAAAAACTGTTTTTT.

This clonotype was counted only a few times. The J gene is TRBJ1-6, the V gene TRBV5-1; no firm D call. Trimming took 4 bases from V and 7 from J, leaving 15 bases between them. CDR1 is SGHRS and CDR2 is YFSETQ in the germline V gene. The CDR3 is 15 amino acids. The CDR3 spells CASSLDGLGNSPLHF. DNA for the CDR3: TGCGCCAGCAGCCTGGACGGCCTTGGGAATTCACCCCTCCACTTT.

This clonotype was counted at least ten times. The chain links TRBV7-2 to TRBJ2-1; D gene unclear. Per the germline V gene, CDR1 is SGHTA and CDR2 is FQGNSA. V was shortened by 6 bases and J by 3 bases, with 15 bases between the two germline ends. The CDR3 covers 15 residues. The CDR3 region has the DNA TGTGCCAGCAGACCAACCGGGCCGAGCTACAATGAGCAGTTCTTC. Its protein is CASRPTGPSYNEQFF.

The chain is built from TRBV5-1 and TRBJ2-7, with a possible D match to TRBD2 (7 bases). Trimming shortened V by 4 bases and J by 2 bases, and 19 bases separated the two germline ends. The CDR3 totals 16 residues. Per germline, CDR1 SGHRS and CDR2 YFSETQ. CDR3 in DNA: TGCGCCAGCAGCCCTGGGGGGGCAGGGTCCCCCTACGAGCAGTACTTC. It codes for CASSPGGAGSPYEQYF.

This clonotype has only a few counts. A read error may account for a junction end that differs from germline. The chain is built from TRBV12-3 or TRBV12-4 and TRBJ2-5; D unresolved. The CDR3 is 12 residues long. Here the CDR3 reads CASSFPGSLKSF. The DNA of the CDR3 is TGTGCCAGCAGTTTCCCCGGGTCCCTTAAGTCCTTC.

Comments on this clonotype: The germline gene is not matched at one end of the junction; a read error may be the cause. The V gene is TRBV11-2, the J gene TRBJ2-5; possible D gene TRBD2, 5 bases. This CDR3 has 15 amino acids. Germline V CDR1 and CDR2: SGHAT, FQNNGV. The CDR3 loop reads CACSYAGMGRETQYF. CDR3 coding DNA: TGTGCCTGCAGCTATGCGGGCATGGGCCGGGAGACCCAGTACTTC.

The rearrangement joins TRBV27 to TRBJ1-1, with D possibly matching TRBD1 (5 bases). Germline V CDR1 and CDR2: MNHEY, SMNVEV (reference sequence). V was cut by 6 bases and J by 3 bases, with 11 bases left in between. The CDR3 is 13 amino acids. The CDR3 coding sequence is TGTGCCAGCAGCCCCACGGGGCACACTGAAGCTTTCTTT. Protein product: CASSPTGHTEAFF.

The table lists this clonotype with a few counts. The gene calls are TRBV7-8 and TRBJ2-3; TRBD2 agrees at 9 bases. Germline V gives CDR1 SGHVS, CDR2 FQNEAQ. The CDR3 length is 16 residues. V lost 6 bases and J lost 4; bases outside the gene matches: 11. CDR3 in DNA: TGTGCCAGCAGGGGACTAGCCGACGAGAACCCAGATACGCAGTATTTT. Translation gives CASRGLADENPDTQYF.

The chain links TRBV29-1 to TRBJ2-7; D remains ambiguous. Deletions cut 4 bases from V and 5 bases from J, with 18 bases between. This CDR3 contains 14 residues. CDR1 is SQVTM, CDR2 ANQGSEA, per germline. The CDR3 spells CSVVYLEPTDEQYF. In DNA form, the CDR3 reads TGCAGCGTTGTTTACTTGGAACCTACTGACGAGCAGTACTTC.

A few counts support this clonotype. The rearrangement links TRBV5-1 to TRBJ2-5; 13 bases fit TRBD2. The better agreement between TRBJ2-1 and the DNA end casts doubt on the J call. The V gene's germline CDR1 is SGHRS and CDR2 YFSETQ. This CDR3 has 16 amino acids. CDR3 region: CASSYSGTSGVNEQFF. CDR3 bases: TGCGCCAGCAGCTATTCCGGGACTAGCGGGGTGAATGAGCAGTTCTTC.

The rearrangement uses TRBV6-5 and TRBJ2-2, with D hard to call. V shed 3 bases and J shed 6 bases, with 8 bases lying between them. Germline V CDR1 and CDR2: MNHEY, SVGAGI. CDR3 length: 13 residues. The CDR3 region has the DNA TGTGCCAGCAGTTATCGCCGGGCCGGGGAGCTGTTTTTT. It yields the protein CASSYRRAGELFF.

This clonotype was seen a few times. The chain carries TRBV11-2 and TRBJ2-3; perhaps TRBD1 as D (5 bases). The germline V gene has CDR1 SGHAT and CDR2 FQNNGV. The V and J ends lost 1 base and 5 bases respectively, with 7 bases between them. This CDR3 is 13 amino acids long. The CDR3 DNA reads TGTGCCAGCAGCTTAGGACAGCTAGATACGCAGTATTTT. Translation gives CASSLGQLDTQYF.

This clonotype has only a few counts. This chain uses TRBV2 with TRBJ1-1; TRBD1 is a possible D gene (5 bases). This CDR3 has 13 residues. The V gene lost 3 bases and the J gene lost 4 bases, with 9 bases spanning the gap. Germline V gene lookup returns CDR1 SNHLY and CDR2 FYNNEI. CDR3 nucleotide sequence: TGTGCCAGCAGTGACAGGGAGAGCACTGAAGCTTTCTTT. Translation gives CASSDRESTEAFF.

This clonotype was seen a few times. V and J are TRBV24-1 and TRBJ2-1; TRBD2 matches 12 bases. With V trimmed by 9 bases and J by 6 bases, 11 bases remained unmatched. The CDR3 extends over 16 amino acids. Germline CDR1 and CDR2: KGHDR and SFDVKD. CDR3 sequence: CATSVRTSGDLNEQFF. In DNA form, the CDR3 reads TGTGCCACCTCGGTAAGGACTAGCGGGGACCTCAATGAGCAGTTCTTC.

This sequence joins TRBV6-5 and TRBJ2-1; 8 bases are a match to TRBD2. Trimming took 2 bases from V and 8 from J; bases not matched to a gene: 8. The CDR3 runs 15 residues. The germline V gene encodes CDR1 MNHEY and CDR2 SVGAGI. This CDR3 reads CASSYVTGGLDEQFF. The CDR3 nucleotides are TGTGCCAGCAGTTACGTAACGGGGGGGCTGGATGAGCAGTTCTTC.

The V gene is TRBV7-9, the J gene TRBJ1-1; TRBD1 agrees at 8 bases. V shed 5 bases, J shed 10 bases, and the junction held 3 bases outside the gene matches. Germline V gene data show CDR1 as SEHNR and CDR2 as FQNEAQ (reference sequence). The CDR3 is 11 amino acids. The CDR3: CASSAGQGAFF. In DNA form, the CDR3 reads TGTGCCAGCAGCGCTGGACAGGGAGCTTTCTTT.

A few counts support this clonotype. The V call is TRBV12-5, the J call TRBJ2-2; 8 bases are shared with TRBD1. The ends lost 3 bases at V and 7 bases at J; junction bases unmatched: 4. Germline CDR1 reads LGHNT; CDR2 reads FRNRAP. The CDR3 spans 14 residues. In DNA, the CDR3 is TGTGCTAGTGGTTTACTACAGGGGGTCGGGGAGCTGTTTTTT. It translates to CASGLLQGVGELFF.

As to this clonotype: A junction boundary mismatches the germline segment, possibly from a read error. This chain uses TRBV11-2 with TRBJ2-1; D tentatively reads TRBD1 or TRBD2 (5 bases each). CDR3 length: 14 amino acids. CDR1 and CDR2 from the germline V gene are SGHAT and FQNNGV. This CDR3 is CASSLGAGWNEQFF. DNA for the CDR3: TGTGCCAGTAGCTTAGGGGCGGGTTGGAATGAGCAGTTCTTC.

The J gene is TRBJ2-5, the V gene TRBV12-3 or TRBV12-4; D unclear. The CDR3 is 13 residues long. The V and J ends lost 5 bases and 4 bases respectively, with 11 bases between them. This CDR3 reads CASSGEPIETQYF. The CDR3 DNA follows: TGTGCCAGCAGTGGAGAGCCCATAGAGACCCAGTACTTC.

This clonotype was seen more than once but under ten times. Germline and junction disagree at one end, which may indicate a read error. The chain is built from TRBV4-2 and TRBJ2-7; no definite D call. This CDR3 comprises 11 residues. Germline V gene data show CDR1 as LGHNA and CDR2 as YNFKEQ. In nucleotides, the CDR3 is TGTGCCAGCAGCGGATCCTGCGAGCAGTACTTC. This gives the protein CASSGSCEQYF.

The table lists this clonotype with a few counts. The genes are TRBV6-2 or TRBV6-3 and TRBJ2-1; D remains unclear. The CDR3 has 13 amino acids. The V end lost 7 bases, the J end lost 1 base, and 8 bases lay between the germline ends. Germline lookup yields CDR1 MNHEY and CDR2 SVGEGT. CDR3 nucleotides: TGTGCCAGCACGGCCAGGTCCTACAATGAGCAGTTCTTC. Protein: CASTARSYNEQFF.

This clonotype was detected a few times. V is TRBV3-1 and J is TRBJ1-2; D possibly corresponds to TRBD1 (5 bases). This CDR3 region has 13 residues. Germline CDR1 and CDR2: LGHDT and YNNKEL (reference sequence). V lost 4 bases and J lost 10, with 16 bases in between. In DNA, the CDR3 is TGTGCCAGCAGCCGGGATGGGGCTGGAGACTACACCTTC. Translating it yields CASSRDGAGDYTF.

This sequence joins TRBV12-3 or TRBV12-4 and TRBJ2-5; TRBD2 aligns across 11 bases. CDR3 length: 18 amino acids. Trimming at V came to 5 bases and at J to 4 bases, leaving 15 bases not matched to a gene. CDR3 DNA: TGTGCCAGCAGTCCGACCGGGACTAGCGGAATCCATGGAGAGACCCAGTACTTC. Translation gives CASSPTGTSGIHGETQYF.

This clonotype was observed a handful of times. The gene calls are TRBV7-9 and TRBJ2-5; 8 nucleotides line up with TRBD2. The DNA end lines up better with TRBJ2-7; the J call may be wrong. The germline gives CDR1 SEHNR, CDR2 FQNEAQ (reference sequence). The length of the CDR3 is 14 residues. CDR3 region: CASSLSGGPHEQYF. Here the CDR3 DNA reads TGTGCCAGCAGCTTATCGGGAGGGCCCCACGAGCAGTACTTC.

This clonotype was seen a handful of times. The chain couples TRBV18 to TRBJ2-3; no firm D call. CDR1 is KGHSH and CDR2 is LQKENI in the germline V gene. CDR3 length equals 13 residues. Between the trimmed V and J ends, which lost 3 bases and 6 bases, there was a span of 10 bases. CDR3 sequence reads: CASSPYTEDTQYF. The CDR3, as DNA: TGTGCCAGCTCACCCTATACTGAGGATACGCAGTATTTT.

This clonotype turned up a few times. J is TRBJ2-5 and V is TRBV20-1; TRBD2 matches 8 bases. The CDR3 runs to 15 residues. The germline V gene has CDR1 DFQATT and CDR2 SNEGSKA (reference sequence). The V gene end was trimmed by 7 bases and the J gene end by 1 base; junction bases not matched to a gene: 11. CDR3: CSVGLNAGGQETQYF. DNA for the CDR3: TGCAGTGTGGGCTTGAATGCGGGAGGCCAAGAGACCCAGTACTTC.

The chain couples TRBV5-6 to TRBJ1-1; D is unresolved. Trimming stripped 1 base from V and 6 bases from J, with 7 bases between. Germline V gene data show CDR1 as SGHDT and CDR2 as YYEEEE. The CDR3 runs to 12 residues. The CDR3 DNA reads TGTGCCAGCAGCTTGTTGGGTCCTGAAGCTTTCTTT. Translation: CASSLLGPEAFF.

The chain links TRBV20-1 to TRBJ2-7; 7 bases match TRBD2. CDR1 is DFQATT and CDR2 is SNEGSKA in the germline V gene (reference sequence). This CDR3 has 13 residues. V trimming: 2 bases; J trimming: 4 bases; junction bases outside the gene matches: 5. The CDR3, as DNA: TGCAGTGCTAGAAGCGGGAACCCTTACGAGCAGTACTTC. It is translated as CSARSGNPYEQYF.

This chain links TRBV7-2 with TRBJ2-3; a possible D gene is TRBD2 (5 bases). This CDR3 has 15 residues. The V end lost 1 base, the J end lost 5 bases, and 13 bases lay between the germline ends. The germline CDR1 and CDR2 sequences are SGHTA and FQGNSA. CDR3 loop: CASSLVPSLGDTQYF. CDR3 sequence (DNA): TGTGCCAGCAGCTTAGTACCTAGCCTTGGAGATACGCAGTATTTT.

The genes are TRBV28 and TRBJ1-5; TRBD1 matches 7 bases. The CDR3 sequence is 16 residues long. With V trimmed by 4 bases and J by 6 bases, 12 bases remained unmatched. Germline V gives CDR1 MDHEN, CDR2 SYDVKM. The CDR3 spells CASSSPRQGGGQPQHF. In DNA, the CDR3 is TGTGCCAGCAGTTCCCCACGACAGGGAGGGGGTCAGCCCCAGCATTTT.

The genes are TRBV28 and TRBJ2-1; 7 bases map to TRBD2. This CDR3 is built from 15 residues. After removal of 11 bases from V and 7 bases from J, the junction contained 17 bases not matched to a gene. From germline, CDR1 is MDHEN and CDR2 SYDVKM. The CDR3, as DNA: TGTGCCTCCAAAAGACCGCTAGCGGAAATTAATGAGCAGTTCTTC. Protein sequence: CASKRPLAEINEQFF.